The 32 T cell receptor beta chains presented below share a single source sample, sequenced in a study of early T cells in non-severe SARS-CoV-2 infection. MiXCR, applied by TCRdb to the 5' RACE reads, yields one record per CDR3 protein. The sample has approximately 83,000 distinct CDR3 sequences, 13% to 15% seen once. Specimen: whole blood. The receptor source for this set is an adult who was a healthcare worker with PCR-confirmed SARS-CoV-2 infection or an uninfected control (not recorded which).

This clonotype was counted between two and nine times. The V call is TRBV6-2 or TRBV6-3, the J call TRBJ2-7, with 14 bases identical to TRBD2. The CDR3 consists of 16 residues. Germline-derived CDR1 and CDR2 are MNHEY and SVGEGT. V gave up 5 bases and J gave up 2 bases; unmatched junction bases: 5. In DNA form, the CDR3 reads TGTGCCAGCAGTACCGGGACTAGCGGGGGAACCTACGAGCAGTACTTC. Its protein product is CASSTGTSGGTYEQYF.

This clonotype appeared many times. The genes are TRBV12-3 or TRBV12-4 and TRBJ1-1; weak D call: TRBD1 (6 bases). This CDR3 has 13 amino acids. The ends were cut back, 5 bases at V and 2 bases at J, with 9 bases in the middle. CDR3 nucleotide sequence: TGTGCCAGCAGTCGACAGGTAAACACTGAAGCTTTCTTT. Residues: CASSRQVNTEAFF.

This clonotype showed up just a few times. The gene calls are TRBV20-1 and TRBJ2-1; D may be TRBD1 or TRBD2 (6 bases each). The V gene lost 5 bases and the J gene lost 2 bases, with 16 bases spanning the gap. CDR1 is DFQATT and CDR2 is SNEGSKA in the germline V gene (reference sequence). The CDR3 spans 15 residues. The CDR3 nucleotides read TGCAGTGCTTCTAGGGGGGACAACCCCTACAATGAGCAGTTCTTC. As protein: CSASRGDNPYNEQFF.

In its sample, this clonotype was seen a few times. This chain uses TRBV20-1 with TRBJ2-1; 9 bases match TRBD1. The CDR3 loop spans 16 amino acids. Germline V gene data show CDR1 as DFQATT and CDR2 as SNEGSKA (reference sequence). Trimming took 7 bases from V and 5 from J; bases not matched to a gene: 15. Here the CDR3 DNA reads TGCAGTGGCTCCTACTTTACAGGGGGCATCGACAATGAGCAGTTCTTC. Translating it yields CSGSYFTGGIDNEQFF.

The rearrangement links TRBV10-3 to TRBJ2-5, with 7 bases lining up with TRBD1. J lost 1 base, V lost 8 bases, and 4 bases had no gene match. CDR1 ENHRY and CDR2 SYGVKD come from the germline V gene. The CDR3 spans 13 residues. The CDR3 coding sequence is TGTGCCATCGGTGGGACAGCCCAAGAGACCCAGTACTTC. Amino acid sequence: CAIGGTAQETQYF.

This clonotype has only a few counts. The V gene is TRBV28, the J gene TRBJ1-2; unclear D gene. CDR1 is MDHEN, CDR2 SYDVKM, per germline. V was clipped by 5 bases and J by 2 bases, with 6 bases between them. This CDR3 is 12 amino acids long. The CDR3 sequence: CASSQANYGYTF. In nucleotides, the CDR3 is TGTGCCAGCAGTCAGGCCAACTATGGCTACACCTTC.

V and J are TRBV20-1 and TRBJ1-1, with unresolved D. Germline values: CDR1 DFQATT, CDR2 SNEGSKA (reference sequence). The CDR3 has 16 amino acids. Trimming shortened V by 5 bases and J by 0 bases, and 19 bases separated the two germline ends. CDR3 bases: TGCAGTGCTTCCCGGCCAAATCCGAAAATGAACACTGAAGCTTTCTTT. Its protein product is CSASRPNPKMNTEAFF.

This clonotype was detected only a few times. The chain recombines TRBV27 with TRBJ1-1, with TRBD1 matching over 11 bases. Germline V gene lookup returns CDR1 MNHEY and CDR2 SMNVEV (reference sequence). J gave up 4 bases and V 5 bases, and 9 bases lay outside the gene matches. The CDR3 sequence is 16 residues long. The CDR3 bases are TGTGCCAGCAGTAGGACAGGGGGCCGTTGGGGCACTGAAGCTTTCTTT. Its translation is CASSRTGGRWGTEAFF.

There are a few counts of this clonotype. The V and J genes are TRBV7-2 and TRBJ1-5, with a tentative D call TRBD1 (5 bases). Trimming stripped 0 bases from V and 6 bases from J, with 9 bases between. CDR1 and CDR2 (germline): SGHTA, FQGNSA. The CDR3 extends over 14 amino acids. CDR3 nucleotides: TGTGCCAGCAGCTTAGCGCGTGGGACTCAGCCCCAGCATTTT. Amino acid sequence: CASSLARGTQPQHF.

Only a few counts were recorded for this clonotype. The J gene is TRBJ2-7, the V gene TRBV7-9, with D perhaps TRBD2 (5 bases). Germline V gives CDR1 SEHNR, CDR2 FQNEAQ (reference sequence). V dropped 3 bases and J dropped 0 bases, with 6 bases sitting between them. This CDR3 is 13 amino acids long. CDR3 residues: CASSFGISYEQYF. CDR3 sequence (DNA): TGTGCCAGCAGCTTCGGGATCTCCTACGAGCAGTACTTC. The full variable domain, its missing parts supplied by reference TRBV7-9 and TRBJ2-7, is DTGVSQNPRHKITKRGQNVTFRCDPISEHNRLYWYRQTLGQGPEFLTYFQNEAQLEKSRLLSDRFSAERPKGSFSTLEIQRTEQGDSAMYLCASSFGISYEQYFGPGTRLTVT.

This clonotype was picked up many times. V usage is TRBV4-1 and J usage is TRBJ1-5, with 7 bases matching TRBD1. Unmatched junction bases numbered 14, after V lost 5 bases and J lost 4 bases. From germline, CDR1 is MGHRA and CDR2 YSYEKL. CDR3 length: 17 amino acids. CDR3 sequence (DNA): TGCGCCAGCAGCTCAACTAAAGCGGGACAGCCGAATCAGCCCCAGCATTTT. Translating it yields CASSSTKAGQPNQPQHF.

The CDR3 DNA reads as TGCAGTGCTAGAGATCTCCAGCTCGGAACAGATACGCAGTATTTT. Its protein is CSARDLQLGTDTQYF. The V call is TRBV20-1, the J call TRBJ2-3; D is uncertain. Trimming removed 0 bases from V and 3 bases from J, with 13 bases in between. The CDR3 contains 15 residues. Germline CDR1 is DFQATT and CDR2 is SNEGSKA (reference sequence).

The gene calls are TRBV20-1 and TRBJ2-2; either TRBD1 or TRBD2 may fit D (5 bases each). There are 13 residues in the CDR3. Per germline, CDR1 DFQATT and CDR2 SNEGSKA (reference sequence). V lost 6 bases to trimming and J lost 4 bases, with 12 bases between them. The CDR3 region is CSAGWGSTGELFF. CDR3 DNA sequence: TGCAGTGCCGGCTGGGGGAGCACCGGGGAGCTGTTTTTT.

This clonotype was recorded many times. J is TRBJ2-7 and V is TRBV9, with D possibly matching TRBD2 (6 bases). V dropped 0 bases and J dropped 6 bases, with 7 bases sitting between them. The CDR3 extends over 12 amino acids. CDR1 is SGDLS, CDR2 YYNGEE, per germline. This CDR3 reads CASSVGGGEQYF. CDR3 DNA: TGTGCCAGCAGCGTAGGGGGAGGCGAGCAGTACTTC.

This clonotype was picked up a small number of times. The rearrangement uses TRBV12-3 or TRBV12-4 and TRBJ1-6; tentatively, D is TRBD1 (5 bases). The V and J ends lost 6 bases and 0 bases respectively, with 12 bases between them. The CDR3 spans 16 residues. The CDR3 coding sequence is TGTGCCAGCAGCAAATGGGGCAGCTCCTATAATTCACCCCTCCACTTT. It encodes CASSKWGSSYNSPLHF.

The genes are TRBV19 and TRBJ2-5; D not certain. The CDR3 has 13 amino acids. Trimming left V 3 bases short and J 4 bases short, with 9 bases between. The germline gives CDR1 LNHDA, CDR2 SQIVND (reference sequence). The CDR3 bases are TGTGCCAGTAGTATGTCAGGACGAGAGACCCAGTACTTC. It encodes CASSMSGRETQYF.

This clonotype was detected many times. The chain couples TRBV10-3 to TRBJ2-1; 8 nucleotides agree with TRBD2. The V and J ends lost 3 bases and 9 bases, in that order; junction bases with no gene match: 10. The CDR3 length is 15 residues. Germline V gives CDR1 ENHRY, CDR2 SYGVKD. The CDR3 nucleotides are TGTGCCATCAGTGAATCGAGACTAGCGCATGGTGAGCAGTTCTTC. This encodes CAISESRLAHGEQFF.

This clonotype has more than one count but fewer than ten. The chain uses TRBV12-3 or TRBV12-4 and TRBJ2-3; D ambiguous. The CDR3 is 14 amino acids. Between the trimmed V and J ends, which lost 2 bases and 4 bases, there was a span of 10 bases. The CDR3 nucleotides are TGTGCCAGCAGTTTAAGGGAATCGGCAGATACGCAGTATTTT. Protein sequence: CASSLRESADTQYF.

The chain couples TRBV12-3 or TRBV12-4 to TRBJ2-2; D gene unclear. The CDR3 consists of 13 residues. V was cut by 6 bases and J by 5 bases, with 10 bases left in between. CDR3 amino acids: CASRPTSTGELFF. CDR3 sequence (DNA): TGTGCCAGCAGACCGACAAGTACCGGGGAGCTGTTTTTT.

This clonotype was observed many times. The V gene is TRBV2, the J gene TRBJ1-5; 10 bases fit TRBD1. V lost 4 bases, J lost 8 bases, and 8 bases stayed unmatched. Per germline, CDR1 SNHLY and CDR2 FYNNEI. The length of the CDR3 is 15 residues. CDR3 nucleotides: TGTGCCAGCAGTGGAGGACAGGGGGTTGGTAAGCCCCAGCATTTT. Encoded protein: CASSGGQGVGKPQHF.

This clonotype was detected a few times. CDR3 sequence: CASSPHRRGGTDTQYF. The CDR3 DNA sequence: TGTGCCAGCAGCCCCCATCGTCGCGGCGGAACAGATACGCAGTATTTT. This chain connects TRBV6-2 or TRBV6-3 to TRBJ2-3; D is unclear. The V end lost 6 bases, the J end lost 3 bases, and 19 bases lay between the germline ends. CDR1 MNHEY and CDR2 SVGEGT come from the germline V gene. CDR3 size: 16 residues.

This clonotype was seen only a few times. The CDR3 is CSVDGGASTYGYTF. The DNA for the CDR3 is TGCAGCGTTGACGGGGGGGCCTCTACCTATGGCTACACCTTC. The chain recombines TRBV29-1 with TRBJ1-2; tentative D call: TRBD1 (6 bases). CDR1 is SQVTM, CDR2 ANQGSEA, per germline. This CDR3 region has 14 residues. Trimming took 3 bases from V and 4 from J, leaving 15 bases between them.

V is TRBV2 and J is TRBJ2-1, with 9 bases identical to TRBD1. This CDR3 contains 16 residues. The V gene end was trimmed by 6 bases and the J gene end by 10 bases; junction bases not matched to a gene: 16. CDR1 is SNHLY and CDR2 is FYNNEI in the germline V gene. CDR3 residues: CASRQNYGTGHLEQFF. The CDR3 nucleotides are TGTGCCAGCAGACAAAACTATGGGACAGGGCATCTGGAGCAGTTCTTC.

This clonotype was found a few times. The chain combines TRBV6-5 with TRBJ2-2; D remains ambiguous. Trimming removed 4 bases at V and 3 bases at J, with 6 bases between. The CDR3 totals 13 residues. Germline V gene sequence: CDR1 MNHEY, CDR2 SVGAGI. Here the CDR3 DNA reads TGTGCCAGCAGTTTCCGGCACACCGGGGAGCTGTTTTTT. Protein: CASSFRHTGELFF.

This clonotype showed up many times. The chain carries TRBV7-8 and TRBJ2-3, with 10 bases that match TRBD1. From germline, CDR1 is SGHVS and CDR2 FQNEAQ. This CDR3 comprises 16 residues. The V segment lost 8 bases and the J segment 4 bases; nucleotides outside the gene matches: 12. The CDR3 here is CASWKTGGFSADTQYF. CDR3 DNA: TGTGCCAGCTGGAAGACAGGGGGCTTTTCGGCAGATACGCAGTATTTT.

The table lists this clonotype with a few counts. The chain has TRBV4-1 and TRBJ2-1; TRBD2 is a possible D gene (5 bases). The germline gives CDR1 MGHRA, CDR2 YSYEKL. CDR3 length equals 11 residues. V dropped 8 bases and J dropped 6 bases, with 8 bases sitting between them. This CDR3 is CASGGFNEQFF. The CDR3 coding sequence is TGCGCCAGCGGAGGTTTCAATGAGCAGTTCTTC.

This clonotype was detected a few times. This rearrangement joins TRBV28 to TRBJ2-7; D call uncertain. This CDR3 has 12 residues. The V end was cut by 5 bases, the J end by 3 bases, with 8 bases between. Per germline, CDR1 MDHEN and CDR2 SYDVKM. The CDR3 loop is CASSLSFYEQYF. DNA for the CDR3: TGTGCCAGCAGTCTGTCATTCTACGAGCAGTACTTC.

This chain joins TRBV27 and TRBJ1-3, with D possibly being TRBD1 (5 bases). The CDR3 covers 19 residues. V lost 5 bases and J 0 bases, leaving 23 bases between the germline ends. Germline V lookup: CDR1 MNHEY, CDR2 SMNVEV (reference sequence). The CDR3 here is CASSPTGTVTHLSGNTIYF. The CDR3, as DNA: TGTGCCAGCAGTCCAACCGGGACGGTCACCCATCTCTCTGGAAACACCATATATTTT.

V is TRBV9 and J is TRBJ2-5; D perhaps matches TRBD2 (6 bases). V dropped 2 bases and J dropped 2 bases, with 10 bases sitting between them. CDR1 SGDLS and CDR2 YYNGEE come from the germline V gene. CDR3 length: 14 residues. The CDR3 DNA is TGTGCCAGCAGCGTTGCGGCGGGACAAGAGACCCAGTACTTC. This encodes CASSVAAGQETQYF. The full variable domain, rest sourced from reference TRBV9 and TRBJ2-5, is DSGVTQTPKHLITATGQRVTLRCSPRSGDLSVYWYQQSLDQGLQFLIQYYNGEERAKGNILERFSAQQFPDLHSELNLSSLELGDSALYFCASSVAAGQETQYFGPGTRLLVL.

Only a few counts were recorded for this clonotype. This chain connects TRBV7-7 to TRBJ2-2; D call uncertain. Trimming cost V 5 bases and J 1 base, with 14 bases left between them. The length of the CDR3 is 16 residues. Germline CDR1 is SSHAT and CDR2 is FNYEAQ (reference sequence). CDR3 protein: CASSPTLNRNTGELFF. In nucleotides, the CDR3 is TGTGCCAGCAGCCCCACACTAAACAGGAACACCGGGGAGCTGTTTTTT.

This clonotype has at least ten counts. V usage is TRBV28 and J usage is TRBJ2-7; D is perhaps TRBD1 (5 bases). The germline V gene encodes CDR1 MDHEN and CDR2 SYDVKM. The CDR3 is made up of 15 amino acids. Trimming took 5 bases from V and 7 from J, leaving 21 bases between them. The CDR3 region has the DNA TGTGCCAGCAGTACCGTCAGGGATGGTGTTGGAGAGCAGTACTTC. This translates into CASSTVRDGVGEQYF. The variable domain in full, with the rest retrieved from reference TRBV28 and TRBJ2-7, is DVKVTQSSRYLVKRTGEKVFLECVQDMDHENMFWYRQDPGLGLRLIYFSYDVKMKEKGDIPEGYSVSREKKERFSLILESASTNQTSMYLCASSTVRDGVGEQYFGPGTRLTVT.

The chain has TRBV6-6 and TRBJ2-7, with TRBD2 matching 11 bases. The CDR3 is 17 amino acids. Germline trimming cut 4 bases from V and 4 bases from J; bases unmatched to any gene: 12. The germline gives CDR1 MNHNY, CDR2 SVGAGI (reference sequence). Written as DNA, the CDR3 is TGTGCCAGCAGTTTTCTAGCGGGGGGACCCCGTTATTACGAGCAGTACTTC. Amino acids: CASSFLAGGPRYYEQYF.